The source of this TCR beta chain is a study of blood T cell repertoires in COVID-19. Study at large: Acute and convalescent COVID-19 samples came from the United States, Italy and Spain. The cDNA or gDNA used as material had been derived from T cells, B-cell-depleted T cells, or PBMCs.

The authors' processing: Quantification of nucleated cells was approximated via reference gene primer amplification. The method was immunoSEQ multiplex PCR; TCRdb's version includes in-frame clones alone and lacks a portion of them. D and trimming come from the DNA, and the V and J calls and clone size come from that table. The table includes tens of thousands of clones, roughly nine tenths detected once. Germline-derived CDR1 and CDR2 are LGHNT and FRNRAP. Trimming removed 1 base at V and 7 bases at J, with 14 bases between. The CDR3 sequence is 15 residues long. This clone occurred a few times. The sequenced sample was peripheral blood. The gene calls are TRBV12-5 and TRBJ2-1; D possibly corresponds to TRBD1 (6 bases). This TCR derives from a man in his sixties with acute or convalescent COVID-19. The CDR3 region has the DNA TGTGCTAGTGGTTTGGGACAGGCCGCGATGAATGAGCAGTTCTTC. Residues: CASGLGQAAMNEQFF.